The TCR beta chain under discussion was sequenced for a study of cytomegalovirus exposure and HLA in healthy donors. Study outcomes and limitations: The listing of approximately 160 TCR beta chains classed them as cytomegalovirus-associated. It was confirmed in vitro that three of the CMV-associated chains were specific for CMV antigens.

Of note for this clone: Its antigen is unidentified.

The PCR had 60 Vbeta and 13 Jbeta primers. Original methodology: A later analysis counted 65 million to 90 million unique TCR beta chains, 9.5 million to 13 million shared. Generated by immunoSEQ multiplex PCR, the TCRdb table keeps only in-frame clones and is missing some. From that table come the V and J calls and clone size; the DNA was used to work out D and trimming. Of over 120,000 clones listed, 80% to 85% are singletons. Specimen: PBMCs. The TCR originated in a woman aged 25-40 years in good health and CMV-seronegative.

The CDR3 sequence is CASSPGTGVETQYF. CDR3 DNA: TGTGCCAGCAGCCCGGGGACAGGGGTCGAGACCCAGTACTTC. The gene calls are TRBV5-4 and TRBJ2-5, with 10 bases identical to TRBD1. After removal of 4 bases from V and 5 bases from J, the junction contained 5 bases not matched to a gene. Germline V gene data show CDR1 as SGHNT and CDR2 as YYREEE (reference sequence). The CDR3 extends over 14 amino acids.